The 22 T cell receptor beta chains below were found in one sample sequenced in a study of post-analysis software for immune sequencing data. TCR beta cDNA libraries had unique molecular identifiers. TCRdb recomputed calls from the PCR reads with MiXCR, one row per CDR3 protein. The sample gives 600,000 to 750,000 distinct CDR3 sequences, roughly three fifths of which show up once; about 11% is in the top ten. Study observations and caveats: Controls had lower frequencies than patients of five TRBV segments, which included TRBV5-6, TRBV5-1 and TRBV20-1.

Their specific antigens are unknown. Input material: blood. The source is a girl aged 2-10 years with multiple sclerosis.

This chain uses TRBV3-1 with TRBJ2-4, with D tentatively TRBD1 (5 bases). V lost 0 bases and J 4 bases, leaving 10 bases between the germline ends. CDR3 length: 15 amino acids. Germline CDR1 LGHDT, CDR2 YNNKEL (reference sequence). CDR3 loop: CASSQESGAKNIQYF. The CDR3, as DNA: TGTGCCAGCAGCCAAGAATCTGGGGCTAAAAACATTCAGTACTTC.

This rearrangement joins TRBV28 to TRBJ2-3; a possible D gene is TRBD2 (6 bases). V lost 4 bases to trimming and J lost 6 bases, with 20 bases between them. The CDR3 covers 16 residues. Germline V gives CDR1 MDHEN, CDR2 SYDVKM. CDR3 sequence reads: CASSSAGEPGGDTQYF. CDR3 bases: TGTGCCAGCAGTTCCGCAGGCGAACCTGGGGGGGATACGCAGTATTTT. Supplemented by reference TRBV28 and TRBJ2-3, the full variable domain reads DVKVTQSSRYLVKRTGEKVFLECVQDMDHENMFWYRQDPGLGLRLIYFSYDVKMKEKGDIPEGYSVSREKKERFSLILESASTNQTSMYLCASSSAGEPGGDTQYFGPGTRLTVL.

This rearrangement joins TRBV6-4 to TRBJ1-2; D is undetermined. V gave up 8 bases and J gave up 1 base, with 11 bases separating them. Per germline, CDR1 MRHNA and CDR2 SNTAGT. The CDR3 sequence is 13 residues long. The chain's CDR3 is CASQVRDNYGYTF. CDR3 nucleotide sequence: TGTGCCAGCCAAGTCCGGGATAACTATGGCTACACCTTC.

This clonotype was seen a handful of times. The V gene is TRBV6-2 or TRBV6-3, the J gene TRBJ2-1; D possibly corresponds to TRBD2 (6 bases). Germline V CDR1 and CDR2: MNHEY, SVGEGT. Trimming stripped 2 bases from V and 6 bases from J, with 11 bases between. The CDR3 loop spans 14 amino acids. The DNA of the CDR3 is TGTGCCAGCAGTTACCGGCGGGGTAGCAATGAGCAGTTCTTC. This gives the protein CASSYRRGSNEQFF.

This clonotype has a handful of counts. The rearrangement joins TRBV7-9 to TRBJ2-1; 7 bases agree with TRBD2. The CDR3 has 14 amino acids. Unmatched junction bases numbered 9, after V lost 5 bases and J lost 8 bases. The V gene's germline CDR1 is SEHNR and CDR2 FQNEAQ (reference sequence). The CDR3 nucleotides are TGTGCCAGCAGCGGACTAGGAAGAGGCCATGAGCAGTTCTTC. It is translated as CASSGLGRGHEQFF.

This chain uses TRBV5-1 with TRBJ2-7, with D possibly called TRBD1 or TRBD2 (6 bases each). Germline CDR1 reads SGHRS; CDR2 reads YFSETQ. The CDR3 sequence is 14 residues long. The germline V and J ends were trimmed by 4 bases and 2 bases, with 13 bases remaining between them. The CDR3 DNA is TGCGCCAGCAGCAGGGGGGACGGAACCTACGAGCAGTACTTC. This codes for CASSRGDGTYEQYF.

The J gene is TRBJ2-4, the V gene TRBV11-2, with 8 bases that match TRBD2. V gave up 0 bases and J gave up 1 base; unmatched junction bases: 11. Germline values: CDR1 SGHAT, CDR2 FQNNGV. The CDR3 consists of 19 residues. DNA for the CDR3: TGTGCCAGCAGCTTAGATCGGATAGCGGGGAAGGCGGCCAAAAACATTCAGTACTTC. This translates into CASSLDRIAGKAAKNIQYF.

The rearrangement uses TRBV5-1 and TRBJ1-1; TRBD1 agrees at 8 bases. This CDR3 has 14 residues. The V gene end was trimmed by 4 bases and the J gene end by 3 bases; junction bases not matched to a gene: 5. Germline V gives CDR1 SGHRS, CDR2 YFSETQ. The CDR3 sequence is CASSGGQEHTEAFF. The CDR3 nucleotides read TGCGCCAGCAGCGGGGGACAGGAGCACACTGAAGCTTTCTTT.

This sequence joins TRBV11-2 and TRBJ1-2, with TRBD1 as a possible D gene (6 bases). Germline loops: CDR1 SGHAT, CDR2 FQNNGV. This CDR3 region has 13 residues. The V gene lost 7 bases and the J gene lost 8 bases, with 17 bases spanning the gap. CDR3: CASTRGGRRGYTF. The CDR3 bases are TGTGCCAGCACCCGAGGGGGGAGGCGGGGCTACACCTTC.

In this sample, this clonotype turned up once. The chain couples TRBV2 to TRBJ2-2; 8 bases are shared with TRBD1. J lost 7 bases, V lost 8 bases, and 3 bases had no gene match. The CDR3 spans 12 residues. The germline V gene encodes CDR1 SNHLY and CDR2 FYNNEI. CDR3 nucleotides: TGTGCCAGCGGGGGACAGGTCGGGGAGCTGTTTTTT. Amino acid sequence: CASGGQVGELFF.

The genes are TRBV7-2 and TRBJ2-6; D remains unclear. The germline V gene encodes CDR1 SGHTA and CDR2 FQGNSA. With 3 bases removed from V and 3 bases from J, the gap between germline ends came to 12 bases. The CDR3 has 16 amino acids. This CDR3 is CASSFLSDSGANVLTF. The CDR3 region has the DNA TGTGCCAGCAGCTTCCTATCCGATAGTGGGGCCAACGTCCTGACTTTC.

This chain uses TRBV6-6 with TRBJ2-4; 7 nucleotides align to TRBD1. The CDR3 is 15 amino acids. The V and J ends lost 0 bases and 6 bases, in that order; junction bases with no gene match: 5. CDR1 MNHNY and CDR2 SVGAGI come from the germline V gene (reference sequence). CDR3: CASSYSNSGGNIQYF. CDR3 bases: TGTGCCAGCAGTTACTCGAATTCAGGGGGAAACATTCAGTACTTC.

The CDR3 region is CATSSTELAGDTDTQYF. CDR3 nucleotides: TGTGCCACCAGCAGTACCGAACTAGCGGGGGACACAGATACGCAGTATTTT. The chain combines TRBV15 with TRBJ2-3, with TRBD2 matching 11 bases. Germline trimming cut 3 bases from V and 2 bases from J; bases unmatched to any gene: 7. This CDR3 contains 17 residues. CDR1 and CDR2 from the germline V gene are LNHNV and YYDKDF (reference sequence).

This clonotype was recorded a few times. This rearrangement joins TRBV12-3 or TRBV12-4 to TRBJ2-1; D gene unclear. V lost 3 bases and J 13 bases, leaving 13 bases between the germline ends. The CDR3 runs to 12 residues. The CDR3 nucleotides read TGTGCCAGCAGTTTGGGTCGGGCGCCCCAGTTCTTC. Translation gives CASSLGRAPQFF.

This chain links TRBV6-6 with TRBJ1-5; D remains unclear. The V end was cut by 2 bases, the J end by 3 bases, with 8 bases between. CDR3 size: 14 residues. Germline CDR1 reads MNHNY; CDR2 reads SVGAGI (reference sequence). CDR3 DNA sequence: TGTGCCAGCAGTTACGACGAGTTCAATCAGCCCCAGCATTTT. It codes for CASSYDEFNQPQHF.

For the CDR3, the DNA is TGCAGCGTTGAGACAGGGCGGGTTCCTTCACCCCTCCACTTT. Encoded protein: CSVETGRVPSPLHF. The chain combines TRBV29-1 with TRBJ1-6, with 7 bases lining up with TRBD1. This CDR3 is built from 14 residues. The germline gives CDR1 SQVTM, CDR2 ANQGSEA. Trimming took 3 bases from V and 9 from J; bases not matched to a gene: 8.

V gene TRBV5-1 combines with J gene TRBJ1-1; 8 nucleotides align to TRBD1. Germline assignment: CDR1 SGHRS and CDR2 YFSETQ. V lost 2 bases and J lost 6; bases outside the gene matches: 6. The CDR3 runs 14 residues. In DNA form, the CDR3 reads TGCGCCAGCAGCTTAGGAGGACAGGGTCCTGAAGCTTTCTTT. It encodes CASSLGGQGPEAFF. Full variable domain (missing parts from reference TRBV5-1 and TRBJ1-1): KAGVTQTPRYLIKTRGQQVTLSCSPISGHRSVSWYQQTPGQGLQFLFEYFSETQRNKGNFPGRFSGRQFSNSRSEMNVSTLELGDSALYLCASSLGGQGPEAFFGQGTRLTVV.

The chain recombines TRBV5-1 with TRBJ2-3; D might be TRBD2 (5 bases). Germline V gives CDR1 SGHRS, CDR2 YFSETQ. This CDR3 comprises 18 residues. The V end was cut by 0 bases, the J end by 6 bases, with 23 bases between. The CDR3 coding sequence is TGCGCCAGCAGCTTGGATCGGACCGGAGCGGCCCGTTCGGATACGCAGTATTTT. This sequence encodes CASSLDRTGAARSDTQYF.

As concerns this clonotype: Its ends do not fully match the called genes, so a read error is possible. The chain joins TRBV5-1 to TRBJ2-7; D might be TRBD1 (5 bases). Germline CDR1 SGHRS, CDR2 YFSETQ. This CDR3 has 14 residues. The CDR3 DNA sequence: TGCGCCAGCAGCTTGGCAGGGCTCGGGTACGAGCAGGACTTC. Its translation is CASSLAGLGYEQDF.

The chain is built from TRBV29-1 and TRBJ1-5; no definite D call. The germline V and J ends were trimmed by 5 bases and 4 bases, with 12 bases remaining between them. Germline V gene sequence: CDR1 SQVTM, CDR2 ANQGSEA. The CDR3 length is 13 residues. The CDR3 here is CSVRATANQPQHF. As DNA, the CDR3 is TGCAGCGTTAGAGCCACAGCAAATCAGCCCCAGCATTTT.

V is TRBV12-3 or TRBV12-4 and J is TRBJ2-5; D not resolved. The CDR3 contains 13 residues. Trimming cost V 7 bases and J 1 base, with 10 bases left between them. CDR3 sequence (DNA): TGTGCCAGCACCCCATTAGCCCAAGAGACCCAGTACTTC. Its protein is CASTPLAQETQYF.

This clonotype came up a few times. V gene TRBV20-1 combines with J gene TRBJ2-3, with 13 bases fitting TRBD2. Germline V gene sequence: CDR1 DFQATT, CDR2 SNEGSKA (reference sequence). The junction had 4 bases not matched to a gene; V was cut back by 5 bases and J by 5 bases. This CDR3 has 14 residues. The CDR3 protein is CSAPGLAGLDTQYF. CDR3 DNA sequence: TGCAGTGCTCCGGGACTAGCGGGGTTAGATACGCAGTATTTT.